Listed below are T cell receptor beta chains from one sample, sequenced in a study of a mutant IDH1 vaccine in newly diagnosed glioma. The table came from immunoSEQ multiplex PCR; TCRdb's copy has only in-frame clones and leaves some out. Of 60,000 to 85,000 clones in the sample, 85% to 90% were seen once. The antigens these receptors bind are not known. Material: PBMCs, obtained from a glioma patient whose treatment included an IDH1 peptide vaccine. The receptor source for this set is a woman between 45 and 65 years old with glioma. Each CDR3 is given with its conserved first and last residue. D genes are given only for firm matches. Clone size, where shown, is once, few, many, or a class for clones that have expanded.

v_call	clone_size	j_call	d_call	cdr3_aa	cdr3_nt
TRBV2	.	TRBJ2-7	TRBD1	CASSLGTGIYEQYF	TGTGCCAGCAGTTTAGGGACAGGGATTTACGAGCAGTACTTC
TRBV30	few	TRBJ2-1	TRBD2	CAWRRTSGRGSYNEQFF	TGTGCCTGGAGGAGGACTAGCGGGAGAGGCTCCTACAATGAGCAGTTCTTC
TRBV7-8	.	TRBJ2-3	.	CASSFRRTRAADTQYF	TGTGCCAGCAGCTTTAGACGGACTCGAGCCGCAGATACGCAGTATTTT
TRBV5-1	.	TRBJ1-5	TRBD1	CASSLTGGIQPQHF	TGCGCCAGCAGCTTGACAGGGGGCATTCAGCCCCAGCATTTT
TRBV6-6	once	TRBJ2-2	.	CASRGLRVRTGELFF	TGTGCCAGCCGAGGCCTACGGGTTCGCACCGGGGAGCTGTTTTTT
TRBV4-1	.	TRBJ2-7	TRBD2	CASSPQIAGGTYEQYF	TGCGCCAGCAGCCCCCAAATTGCGGGAGGGACCTACGAGCAGTACTTC
TRBV6-5	few	TRBJ2-2	TRBD1	CASTWAGGTGELFF	TGTGCCAGCACCTGGGCAGGGGGTACCGGGGAGCTGTTTTTT
TRBV4-2	.	TRBJ2-7	TRBD2	CASSQDRGGGSYEQYF	TGTGCCAGCAGCCAAGATCGCGGCGGGGGCTCCTACGAGCAGTACTTC
TRBV28	.	TRBJ1-2	TRBD1	CASGTGGYGYTF	TGTGCCAGTGGGACAGGGGGCTATGGCTACACCTTC
TRBV5-6	.	TRBJ1-4	.	CASSFQGTNEKLFF	TGTGCCAGCAGCTTTCAAGGAACTAATGAAAAACTGTTTTTT
TRBV5-1	.	TRBJ2-1	.	CASSLDGSIGNEQFF	TGCGCCAGCAGCTTGGATGGTAGTATCGGCAATGAGCAGTTCTTC
TRBV2	once	TRBJ2-2	TRBD2	CASRGLAGDTGELFF	TGTGCCAGCAGAGGACTAGCGGGAGACACCGGGGAGCTGTTTTTT
TRBV7-2	once	TRBJ2-7	.	CASSLATGSSYEQYF	TGTGCCAGCAGCTTAGCTACAGGGAGCTCCTACGAGCAGTACTTC
TRBV28	.	TRBJ2-7	.	CASSLGGYEQYF	TGTGCCAGCAGTTTAGGGGGCTACGAGCAGTACTTC
TRBV30	.	TRBJ1-4	.	CAWSVMGRATNEKLFF	TGTGCCTGGAGTGTAATGGGGCGGGCAACTAATGAAAAACTGTTTTTT
TRBV29-1	.	TRBJ2-7	TRBD1	CSVKGAGSHEQYF	TGCAGCGTTAAGGGGGCAGGGAGCCACGAGCAGTACTTC
TRBV21-1	.	TRBJ1-2	.	CASSISGTRPRYGYTF	TGTGCCAGCAGCATCTCCGGGACAAGGCCCCGCTATGGCTACACCTTC
TRBV7-3	.	TRBJ2-5	TRBD1	CASSLVKGAETQYF	TGTGCCAGCAGCTTAGTCAAGGGGGCAGAGACCCAGTACTTC
TRBV27	.	TRBJ2-1	TRBD2	CASSLGGRGYEQFF	TGTGCCAGCAGTTTGGGCGGGAGGGGTTATGAGCAGTTCTTC
TRBV6-5	.	TRBJ2-7	.	CASSPGGLSYEQYF	TGTGCCAGCAGTCCTGGGGGATTATCCTACGAGCAGTACTTC
TRBV6-1	.	TRBJ1-3	.	CASSRRDGGNTIYF	TGTGCCAGCAGCCGAAGAGATGGAGGAAACACCATATATTTT
TRBV28	.	TRBJ1-2	TRBD1	CASSLRQGNYGYTF	TGTGCCAGCAGTTTGCGACAGGGGAACTATGGCTACACCTTC
TRBV6-4	.	TRBJ2-3	TRBD2	CASSDSGLGSDTQYF	TGTGCCAGCAGTGACTCGGGACTAGGATCAGATACGCAGTATTTT
TRBV9	.	TRBJ1-5	TRBD1	CASSVEDRPEPQHF	TGTGCCAGCAGCGTAGAGGACAGGCCAGAGCCCCAGCATTTT
TRBV19	.	TRBJ2-3	.	CASSIFGDTQYF	TGTGCCAGTAGTATATTTGGGGATACGCAGTATTTT
TRBV6-5	.	TRBJ1-2	TRBD1	CASSYLGQGDGYTF	TGTGCCAGCAGTTACTTAGGACAGGGGGATGGCTACACCTTC
TRBV29-1	few	TRBJ1-2	.	CSVNSQTYGYTF	TGCAGCGTTAACTCCCAGACCTATGGCTACACCTTC
TRBV7-9	.	TRBJ1-1	.	CASSRGVALGTEAFF	TGTGCCAGCAGCCGCGGTGTAGCTCTGGGCACTGAAGCTTTCTTT
TRBV28	.	TRBJ2-1	.	CASSLIPSSYNEQFF	TGTGCCAGCAGTTTAATACCGAGCTCCTACAATGAGCAGTTCTTC
TRBV30	.	TRBJ2-5	.	CAWSVGLAQETQYF	TGTGCCTGGAGTGTGGGGCTAGCCCAAGAGACCCAGTACTTC
TRBV6-5	once	TRBJ2-7	.	CASTQPGYSYEQYF	TGTGCCAGTACCCAACCAGGCTACTCCTACGAGCAGTACTTC